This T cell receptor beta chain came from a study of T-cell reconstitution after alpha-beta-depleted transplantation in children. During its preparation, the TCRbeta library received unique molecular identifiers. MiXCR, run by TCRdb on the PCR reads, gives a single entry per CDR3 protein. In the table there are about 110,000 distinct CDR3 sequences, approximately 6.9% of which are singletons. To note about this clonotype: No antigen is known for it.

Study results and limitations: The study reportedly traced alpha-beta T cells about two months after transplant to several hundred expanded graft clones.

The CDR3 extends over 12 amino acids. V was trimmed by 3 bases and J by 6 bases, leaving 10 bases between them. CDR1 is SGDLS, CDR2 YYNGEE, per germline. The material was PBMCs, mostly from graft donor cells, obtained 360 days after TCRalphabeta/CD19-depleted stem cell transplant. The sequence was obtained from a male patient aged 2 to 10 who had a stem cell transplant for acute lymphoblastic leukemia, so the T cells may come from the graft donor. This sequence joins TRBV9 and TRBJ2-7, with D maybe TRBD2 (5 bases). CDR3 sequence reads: CASSGGRAEQYF. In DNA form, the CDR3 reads TGTGCCAGCAGCGGCGGGCGAGCCGAGCAGTACTTC.